The clone carrying this TCR beta chain appeared many times. What it binds is not known. Trimming shortened V by 8 bases and J by 1 base, and 11 bases separated the two germline ends. The CDR3 is 13 amino acids. Time point described: newly diagnosed GD, antithyroid drugs for less than 3 months. The authors made the TCR library using RNA they extracted from PBMCs. This entry comes from a study of regulatory T cells in long-lasting Graves disease. General study results and limits: The study found TRBV28, TRBJ1-2 and TRBJ2-5 favored in persistent disease. Sample size, which was small, may have reduced accuracy.

The authors built TCR beta libraries using iRepertoire HTBI primers and Arm-PCR of CDR3 regions. TCRdb itself ran the multiplex PCR reads through MiXCR, one entry per CDR3 protein. The sample lists a few hundred thousand distinct CDR3 sequences, over 9.5% occurring once. The sample was also reused in another study, on T cells in Graves' hyperthyroidism and ophthalmopathy. Per that paper: In the blood, most expanded thyroid clonotypes above 0.001 appeared as well.

The source material was peripheral blood mononuclear cells (PBMCs), sampled at new diagnosis, from a patient treated with antithyroid drugs. This TCR came from a woman aged 18-30 years with Graves disease. V and J are TRBV12-3 or TRBV12-4 and TRBJ1-1, with TRBD1 as a possible D gene (5 bases). In nucleotides, the CDR3 is TGTGCCAGCTGCCGGGGGACGAACACTGAAGCTTTCTTT. This gives the protein CASCRGTNTEAFF.